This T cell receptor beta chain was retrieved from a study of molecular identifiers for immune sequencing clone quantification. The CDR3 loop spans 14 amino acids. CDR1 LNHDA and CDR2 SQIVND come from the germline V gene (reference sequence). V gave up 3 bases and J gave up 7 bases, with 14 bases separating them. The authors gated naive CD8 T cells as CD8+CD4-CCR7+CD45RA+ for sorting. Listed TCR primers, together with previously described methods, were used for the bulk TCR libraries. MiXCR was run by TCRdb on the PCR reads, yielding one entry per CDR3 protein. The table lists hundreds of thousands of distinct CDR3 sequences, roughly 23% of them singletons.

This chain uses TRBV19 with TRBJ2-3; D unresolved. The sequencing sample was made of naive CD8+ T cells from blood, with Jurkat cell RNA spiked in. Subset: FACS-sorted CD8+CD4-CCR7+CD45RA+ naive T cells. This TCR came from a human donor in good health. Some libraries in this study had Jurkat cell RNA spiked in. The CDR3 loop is CASSIPDSLNTQYF. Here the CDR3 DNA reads TGTGCCAGTAGTATTCCTGATAGTTTGAATACGCAGTATTTT. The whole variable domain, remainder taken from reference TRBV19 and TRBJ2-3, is DGGITQSPKYLFRKEGQNVTLSCEQNLNHDAMYWYRQDPGQGLRLIYYSQIVNDFQKGDIAEGYSVSREKKESFPLTVTSAQKNPTAFYLCASSIPDSLNTQYFGPGTRLTVL.